A single sample gave rise to the 20 T cell receptor beta chains below, sequenced in a study of Tregs in tolerant kidney transplant recipients. Measured with immunoSEQ multiplex PCR; TCRdb has only the in-frame clones, and not every one. The table records 120,000 or so clones, about 90% of them present only once. Specimen: CD4+ T cells from blood. These receptor sequences come from a human donor in good health.

This chain joins TRBV7-9 and TRBJ2-1; D remains unclear. Per germline, CDR1 SEHNR and CDR2 FQNEAQ (reference sequence). V lost 5 bases and J 9 bases, leaving 8 bases between the germline ends. This CDR3 contains 11 residues. The CDR3 DNA is TGTGCCAGCAGCCCCCGCAGTGAGCAGTTCTTC. Translating it yields CASSPRSEQFF.

The gene calls are TRBV5-4 and TRBJ2-3; 12 positions match TRBD2. The CDR3 sequence is 17 residues long. The junction had 5 bases not matched to a gene; V was cut back by 0 bases and J by 3 bases. The germline gives CDR1 SGHNT, CDR2 YYREEE (reference sequence). DNA for the CDR3: TGTGCCAGCAGCTTGGCCCCTAGCGGGGGGGCAACAGATACGCAGTATTTT. Its protein is CASSLAPSGGATDTQYF.

The V gene is TRBV6-5, the J gene TRBJ1-5; D is unresolved. Germline V gives CDR1 MNHEY, CDR2 SVGAGI. Trimming removed 0 bases at V and 2 bases at J, with 8 bases between. The CDR3 consists of 15 residues. CDR3 sequence: CASSYSGRGNQPQHF. The CDR3 coding sequence is TGTGCCAGCAGTTACTCGGGGAGAGGCAATCAGCCCCAGCATTTT.

J is TRBJ2-3 and V is TRBV18; 8 bases are a match to TRBD1. V dropped 6 bases and J dropped 4; count of bases not matched to a gene: 6. Germline V gene sequence: CDR1 KGHSH, CDR2 LQKENI. CDR3 size: 14 residues. The CDR3 nucleotides read TGTGCCAGCTCGGGGCAGGGGGCTTCAGATACGCAGTATTTT. This gives the protein CASSGQGASDTQYF. Full variable domain (rest looked up from reference TRBV18 and TRBJ2-3): NAGVMQNPRHLVRRRGQEARLRCSPMKGHSHVYWYRQLPEEGLKFMVYLQKENIIDESGMPKERFSAEFPKEGPSILRIQQVVRGDSAAYFCASSGQGASDTQYFGPGTRLTVL.

The chain combines TRBV6-6 with TRBJ2-7, with TRBD1 as a possible D gene (5 bases). Between the trimmed V and J ends, which lost 9 bases and 2 bases, there was a span of 11 bases. The CDR3 has 12 amino acids. CDR1 MNHNY and CDR2 SVGAGI come from the germline V gene (reference sequence). CDR3 DNA: TGTGCCAGTCTGACAGATACCTACGAGCAGTACTTC. Residues: CASLTDTYEQYF.

The rearrangement joins TRBV6-1 to TRBJ1-1; D unclear. Germline V gene sequence: CDR1 MNHNS, CDR2 SASEGT. The CDR3 covers 15 residues. The V gene lost 1 base and the J gene lost 4 bases, with 13 bases spanning the gap. Here the CDR3 reads CASSEGRRSSTEAFF. For the CDR3, the DNA is TGTGCCAGCAGTGAAGGACGCAGGTCGAGCACTGAAGCTTTCTTT.

The genes are TRBV2 and TRBJ2-1, with 9 bases aligning to TRBD1. The CDR3 runs 16 residues. Trimming cost V 5 bases and J 2 bases; bases outside gene matches: 7. Per germline, CDR1 SNHLY and CDR2 FYNNEI. In DNA form, the CDR3 reads TGTGCCAGCAGTAACACCGGGACAGGGACCTACAATGAGCAGTTCTTC. Its protein is CASSNTGTGTYNEQFF.

The J gene is TRBJ1-1, the V gene TRBV7-9; 7 bases match TRBD1. CDR3 length: 13 residues. V trimming: 1 base; J trimming: 5 bases; junction bases outside the gene matches: 1. Germline CDR1 SEHNR, CDR2 FQNEAQ (reference sequence). Here the CDR3 reads CASSLEGATEAFF. The CDR3 nucleotides are TGTGCCAGCAGCTTAGAGGGGGCTACTGAAGCTTTCTTT.

This rearrangement joins TRBV13 to TRBJ1-6, with 9 bases matching TRBD1. The CDR3 is made up of 14 amino acids. The V gene's germline CDR1 is PRHDT and CDR2 FYEKMQ (reference sequence). J lost 7 bases, V lost 4 bases, and 2 bases had no gene match. CDR3 in DNA: TGTGCCAGCAGCTCCGGACAGGGGAATTCACCCCTCCACTTT. This gives the protein CASSSGQGNSPLHF.

V is TRBV5-1 and J is TRBJ2-1; D is unresolved. The CDR3 is 13 residues long. The V gene's germline CDR1 is SGHRS and CDR2 YFSETQ. Deletions cut 4 bases from V and 5 bases from J, with 10 bases between. CDR3 in DNA: TGCGCCAGCAGCCCGGAAGCGCACAATGAGCAGTTCTTC. As protein: CASSPEAHNEQFF.

V and J are TRBV7-3 and TRBJ2-7; maybe TRBD1 (5 bases). The CDR3 runs 13 residues. Germline V gene sequence: CDR1 SGHTA, CDR2 FQGTGA. The germline V and J ends were trimmed by 2 bases and 3 bases, with 8 bases remaining between them. CDR3 nucleotide sequence: TGTGCCAGCAGCTTATTAGACAGCTACGAGCAGTACTTC. This encodes CASSLLDSYEQYF.

The chain employs TRBV18 and TRBJ2-3; D remains unclear. This CDR3 has 13 amino acids. Germline V gene lookup returns CDR1 KGHSH and CDR2 LQKENI. Trimming stripped 3 bases from V and 2 bases from J, with 6 bases between. The CDR3 DNA sequence: TGTGCCAGCTCACCCACAGTCACAGATACGCAGTATTTT. It specifies CASSPTVTDTQYF.

V is TRBV5-1 and J is TRBJ2-1; TRBD1 is a possible D gene (6 bases). Germline V gene data show CDR1 as SGHRS and CDR2 as YFSETQ. Trimming took 3 bases from V and 7 from J, leaving 14 bases between them. This CDR3 comprises 14 residues. The CDR3 sequence is CASSWGPLGNEQFF. The CDR3 DNA reads TGCGCCAGCAGCTGGGGGCCTCTCGGAAATGAGCAGTTCTTC.

This chain links TRBV11-3 with TRBJ2-6, with 7 bases that match TRBD2. CDR3 size: 18 residues. Losses at the gene ends were 5 bases for V and 0 bases for J; bases not matched to a gene: 10. Germline assignment: CDR1 SGHNT and CDR2 YENEEA. CDR3 loop: CASSPGPGLSSGANVLTF. CDR3 coding DNA: TGTGCCAGCAGCCCTGGACCGGGACTAAGCTCTGGGGCCAACGTCCTGACTTTC.

A few counts support this clone. The V call is TRBV7-9, the J call TRBJ1-5; D is ambiguous. The CDR3 spans 14 residues. V was cut by 1 base and J by 4 bases, with 8 bases left in between. Germline lookup yields CDR1 SEHNR and CDR2 FQNEAQ (reference sequence). The CDR3 sequence: CASSLGDGNQPQHF. The CDR3 bases are TGTGCCAGCAGCTTAGGAGATGGGAATCAGCCCCAGCATTTT.

The chain combines TRBV7-8 with TRBJ1-5, with a weak D call TRBD1 (5 bases). The CDR3 sequence is 15 residues long. Trimming pared 5 bases from V and 0 bases from J, leaving 11 bases between. CDR1 SGHVS and CDR2 FQNEAQ come from the germline V gene. The CDR3 DNA reads TGTGCCAGCAGCCCCCAGACAGTTAGCAATCAGCCCCAGCATTTT. This gives the protein CASSPQTVSNQPQHF. The entire variable domain, with the rest obtained from reference TRBV7-8 and TRBJ1-5, is as follows: GAGVSQSPRYKVAKRGQDVALRCDPISGHVSLFWYQQALGQGPEFLTYFQNEAQLDKSGLPSDRFFAERPEGSVSTLKIQRTQQEDSAVYLCASSPQTVSNQPQHFGDGTRLSIL.

The chain carries TRBV18 and TRBJ1-1; D call uncertain. The CDR3 has 19 amino acids. Germline lookup yields CDR1 KGHSH and CDR2 LQKENI. The germline V and J ends were trimmed by 2 bases and 1 base, with 23 bases remaining between them. CDR3 in DNA: TGTGCCAGCTCACCAAGCCTCTCTATGGGTGCCAAGTCGAACACTGAAGCTTTCTTT. Translation: CASSPSLSMGAKSNTEAFF.

This clone has only one observation. The chain uses TRBV5-4 and TRBJ1-5, with 7 bases aligning to TRBD1. The CDR3 has 16 amino acids. V shed 0 bases, J shed 5 bases, and the junction held 8 bases outside the gene matches. Germline-derived CDR1 and CDR2 are SGHNT and YYREEE (reference sequence). CDR3 sequence (DNA): TGTGCCAGCAGCTTGGATCCGACAGGGTATCATCAGCCCCAGCATTTT. This codes for CASSLDPTGYHQPQHF.

The genes are TRBV5-1 and TRBJ1-5; D may be TRBD1 (5 bases). V lost 4 bases and J lost 6, with 17 bases in between. This CDR3 region has 15 residues. Per germline, CDR1 SGHRS and CDR2 YFSETQ. CDR3 sequence (DNA): TGCGCCAGCAGCACGGCCCTGGGGCGGGGTCAGCCCCAGCATTTT. Its protein is CASSTALGRGQPQHF.

This chain's CDR3 is CASSASGRGEAFF. The CDR3 DNA reads TGTGCCAGCAGTGCCTCTGGAAGGGGGGAAGCTTTCTTT. V and J are TRBV6-1 and TRBJ1-1; TRBD1 is a possible D gene (6 bases). Trimming left V 4 bases short and J 8 bases short, with 14 bases between. There are 13 residues in the CDR3. The germline V gene has CDR1 MNHNS and CDR2 SASEGT.